This T cell receptor (beta chain) originates from a study of CD8+CD57+ T cells in acquired aplastic anemia. Study as a whole: Yields of DNA that came from sorted CD4+ and CD8+ cells averaged 3.2 ug.

This clonotype is a singleton in its sample. CDR1 SGDLS and CDR2 YYNGEE come from the germline V gene. Trimming cost V 4 bases and J 5 bases; bases outside gene matches: 6. The CDR3 consists of 15 residues. Profiling that covered TCR beta VDJ and CDR3 relied on genomic DNA as its template. Each CDR3 protein is one row after TCRdb ran MiXCR on the reads. The table records 450,000 to 600,000 distinct CDR3 sequences, under 40% of them present only once. Flow cytometry had shown expanded CD8+CD57+ cells in the patients chosen for sequencing. The patients all had a severe acquired aplastic anemia diagnosis.

The specimen sequenced was sorted CD4+, CD8+, or CD8+CD57+ T cells (not recorded which) from PBMCs. The sequence was obtained from a human donor with aplastic anemia. V is TRBV9 and J is TRBJ2-7; TRBD2 aligns across 13 bases. The CDR3 reads CASSLGGLAGDEQYF. DNA for the CDR3: TGTGCCAGCAGCTTAGGAGGACTAGCGGGAGACGAGCAGTACTTC.